This T cell receptor beta chain was sequenced during a study of blood T cells in healthy people across ages. Study context: Using template switching, researchers captured about one barcoded beta molecule for each two T cells.

V was clipped by 0 bases and J by 4 bases; unmatched bases: 1. The CDR3 length is 16 residues. The germline V gene encodes CDR1 MNHEY and CDR2 SVGAGI. Then a second PCR, running about 7 to 11 cycles, was carried out with a sample-barcoded 5' primer and a J-beta primer mix. MiXCR, run by TCRdb on the 5' RACE reads, gives a single entry per CDR3 protein. The table has 600,000 to 650,000 distinct CDR3 sequences, roughly three fifths seen once. This clonotype was detected only a few times. The sequenced sample consisted of blood. The sequence came from a man in his 60s in good health. The chain employs TRBV6-5 and TRBJ2-1, with 12 positions matching TRBD2. In nucleotides, the CDR3 is TGTGCCAGCAGTTACTCGACTAGCGGGGGATACAATGAGCAGTTCTTC. Translation gives CASSYSTSGGYNEQFF.